The present TCR beta chain was sequenced within a study of T cell repertoires in cytomegalovirus infection. Study-wide points: Public TCR beta family frequency separated CMV-and-HLA carriers, including in an independent cohort. Ex vivo responses were dominated by HLA-C-restricted CMV-specific TCR beta clonotypes.

TCRdb ran MiXCR on the reads and lists one entry per CDR3 protein. Of 700,000 to 850,000 distinct CDR3 sequences in the sample, roughly 33% were seen once. Germline assignment: CDR1 SEHNR and CDR2 FQNEAQ (reference sequence). CDR3 length: 15 residues. Trimming left V 3 bases short and J 5 bases short, with 16 bases between. Only a few counts were recorded for this clonotype. The antigen is undetermined. The V gene is TRBV7-9, the J gene TRBJ2-5; D remains unclear. This sequence originates from a human donor in good health (CMV status not recorded). Some clones in this sample may be carry-over from other donors' samples. Sequencing used cultured CD8+ T cells from PBMCs, obtained from culture after CMV antigen stimulation. CDR3 protein: CASSFRTVPLETQYF. The CDR3 DNA follows: TGTGCCAGCAGCTTTAGGACGGTACCATTGGAGACCCAGTACTTC.